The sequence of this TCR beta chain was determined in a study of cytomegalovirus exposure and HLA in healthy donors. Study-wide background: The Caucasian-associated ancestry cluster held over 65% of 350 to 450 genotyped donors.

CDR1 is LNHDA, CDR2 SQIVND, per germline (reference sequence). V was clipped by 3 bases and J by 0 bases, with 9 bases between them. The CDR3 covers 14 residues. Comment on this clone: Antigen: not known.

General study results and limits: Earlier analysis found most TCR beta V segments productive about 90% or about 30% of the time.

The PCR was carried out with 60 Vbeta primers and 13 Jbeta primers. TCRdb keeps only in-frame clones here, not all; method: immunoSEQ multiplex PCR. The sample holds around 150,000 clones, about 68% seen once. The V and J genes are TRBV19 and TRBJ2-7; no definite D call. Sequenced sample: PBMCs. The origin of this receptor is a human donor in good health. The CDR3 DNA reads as TGTGCCAGTAGTATCGCCAGTAACTCCTACGAGCAGTACTTC. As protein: CASSIASNSYEQYF.